These 5 T cell receptor beta chains originate from one sample sequenced in a study of blood T cell repertoires in COVID-19. The method was immunoSEQ multiplex PCR; TCRdb's version includes in-frame clones alone and lacks a portion of them. In the table there are about 200,000 clones, 86% of which are singletons. Sequencing was carried out using PBMCs or T cells enriched from blood (not recorded which). The receptors originated from a man aged 35-49 years with acute COVID-19.

Here the CDR3 reads CASSSAAGGRFNYGYTF. The CDR3 nucleotides are TGTGCCAGCAGTTCAGCGGCAGGGGGCAGGTTTAACTATGGCTACACCTTC. V is TRBV28 and J is TRBJ1-2, with TRBD1 matching 8 bases. CDR1 is MDHEN, CDR2 SYDVKM, per germline. The CDR3 is made up of 17 amino acids. J gave up 1 base and V 4 bases, and 11 bases lay outside the gene matches.

This chain joins TRBV2 and TRBJ1-4; D gene uncertain. The V end was cut by 4 bases, the J end by 0 bases, with 15 bases between. The CDR3 spans 17 residues. Germline assignment: CDR1 SNHLY and CDR2 FYNNEI. In nucleotides, the CDR3 is TGTGCCAGCAGTGGAATAGAGCCGCCTGCAACTAATGAAAAACTGTTTTTT. This translates into CASSGIEPPATNEKLFF.

The rearrangement joins TRBV29-1 to TRBJ1-2; D possibly corresponds to TRBD1 (5 bases). CDR3 length: 11 amino acids. V was trimmed by 6 bases and J by 8 bases, leaving 13 bases between them. CDR1 is SQVTM, CDR2 ANQGSEA, per germline. CDR3 DNA: TGCAGCGTATCAGCAGGGCTGGGCTACACCTTC. It encodes CSVSAGLGYTF.

The V gene is TRBV27, the J gene TRBJ2-1; 9 nucleotides align to TRBD2. Germline V lookup: CDR1 MNHEY, CDR2 SMNVEV (reference sequence). The CDR3 covers 15 residues. J was trimmed by 4 bases and V by 4 bases; bases with no gene match: 5. The CDR3 sequence: CASSSVAGAYNEQFF. The CDR3 DNA follows: TGTGCCAGCAGTTCCGTAGCGGGGGCGTACAATGAGCAGTTCTTC.

The rearrangement uses TRBV5-1 and TRBJ1-5; no clear D. Germline lookup yields CDR1 SGHRS and CDR2 YFSETQ. The V end lost 0 bases, the J end lost 7 bases, and 8 bases lay between the germline ends. This CDR3 has 13 residues. The CDR3 DNA sequence: TGCGCCAGCAGCTTGGGTGAGTTCCAGCCCCAGCATTTT. As protein: CASSLGEFQPQHF.